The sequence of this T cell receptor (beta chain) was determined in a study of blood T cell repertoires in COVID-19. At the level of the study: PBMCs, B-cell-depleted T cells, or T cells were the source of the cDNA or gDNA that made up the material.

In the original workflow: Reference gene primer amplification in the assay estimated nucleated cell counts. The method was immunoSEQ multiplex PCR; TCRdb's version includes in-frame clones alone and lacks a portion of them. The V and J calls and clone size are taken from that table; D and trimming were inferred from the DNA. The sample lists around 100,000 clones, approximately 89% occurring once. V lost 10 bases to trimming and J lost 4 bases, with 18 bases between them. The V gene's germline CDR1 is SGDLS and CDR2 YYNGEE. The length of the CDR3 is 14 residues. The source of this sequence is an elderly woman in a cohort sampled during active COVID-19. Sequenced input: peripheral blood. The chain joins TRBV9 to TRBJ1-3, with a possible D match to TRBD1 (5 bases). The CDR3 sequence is CADSARGLGNTIYF. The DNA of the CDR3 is TGTGCCGACTCAGCCCGGGGGTTAGGAAACACCATATATTTT.